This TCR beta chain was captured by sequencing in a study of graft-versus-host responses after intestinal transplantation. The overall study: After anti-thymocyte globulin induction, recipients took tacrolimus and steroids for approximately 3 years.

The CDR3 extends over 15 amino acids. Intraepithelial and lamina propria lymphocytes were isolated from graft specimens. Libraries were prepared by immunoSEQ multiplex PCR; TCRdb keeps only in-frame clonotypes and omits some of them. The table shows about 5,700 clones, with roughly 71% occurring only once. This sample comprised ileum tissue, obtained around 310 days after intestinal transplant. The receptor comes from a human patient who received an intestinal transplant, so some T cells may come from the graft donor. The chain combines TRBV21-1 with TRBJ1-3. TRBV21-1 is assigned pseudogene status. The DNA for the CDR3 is TGTGCCAGCAGCAAAAGGCGAACGGTCAAGTTAGCCATATATTTT. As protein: CASSKRRTVKLAIYF.